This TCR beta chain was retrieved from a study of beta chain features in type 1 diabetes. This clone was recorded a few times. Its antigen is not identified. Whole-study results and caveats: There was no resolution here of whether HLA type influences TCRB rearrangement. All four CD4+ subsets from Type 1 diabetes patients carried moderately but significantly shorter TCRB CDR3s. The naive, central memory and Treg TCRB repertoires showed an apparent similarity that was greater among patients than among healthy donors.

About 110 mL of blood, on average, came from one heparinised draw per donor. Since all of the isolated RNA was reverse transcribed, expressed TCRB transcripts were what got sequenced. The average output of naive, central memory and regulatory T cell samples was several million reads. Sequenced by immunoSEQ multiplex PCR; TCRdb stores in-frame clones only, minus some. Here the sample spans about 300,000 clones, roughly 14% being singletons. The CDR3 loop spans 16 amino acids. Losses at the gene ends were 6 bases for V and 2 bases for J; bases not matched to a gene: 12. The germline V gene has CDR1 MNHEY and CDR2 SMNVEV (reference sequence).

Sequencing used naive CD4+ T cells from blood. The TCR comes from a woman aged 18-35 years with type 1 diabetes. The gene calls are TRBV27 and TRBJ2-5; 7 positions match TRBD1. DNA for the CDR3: TGTGCCAGCAGCAGACAGGGAGTGAGTGGGCAAGAGACCCAGTACTTC. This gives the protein CASSRQGVSGQETQYF.